The T cell receptor (beta chain) described here comes from a study of shared clonotypes between healthy human individuals. General study results and limits: Clonotypes shared by all four donors outscored non-shared clonotypes in generation probability.

Every subset's genomic DNA went evenly onto several immunoSEQ plates. TCRdb keeps only in-frame clones here, not all; method: immunoSEQ multiplex PCR. The sample holds about 680,000 clones; around 74% are singletons and the top ten take approximately 1.8%. V lost 3 bases, J lost 1 base, and 9 bases lay in between. The germline V gene has CDR1 LNHDA and CDR2 SQIVND (reference sequence). CDR3 size: 14 residues. As concerns this clone: Its antigen remains unknown.

The TCR sequence derives from a woman in her twenties or thirties in good health. The sample consisted of memory CD4+ T cells sorted from blood. Subset here: CD45RA-negative fraction. The chain carries TRBV19 and TRBJ1-2; the D is unclear. The CDR3 loop is CASSISQNNYGYTF. In DNA, the CDR3 is TGTGCCAGTAGTATCAGTCAGAATAACTATGGCTACACCTTC.